This T cell receptor (beta chain) was recorded in a study of regulatory T cells in long-lasting Graves disease. Time point defined: newly diagnosed GD, antithyroid drugs for less than 3 months. The TCR library was prepared using RNA isolated from PBMCs. This clonotype has more than one count but fewer than ten. Its specificity is unknown. For TCR beta, libraries came from iRepertoire HTBI primers and Arm-PCR of CDR3 regions. TCRdb re-called the multiplex PCR reads with MiXCR, one entry per CDR3 protein. The table records around 500,000 distinct CDR3 sequences, 16% of them present only once. V dropped 3 bases and J dropped 0 bases, with 12 bases sitting between them. Germline loops: CDR1 MGHRA, CDR2 YSYEKL. This CDR3 spans 16 amino acids. General study results and limits: A limited number of samples was an acknowledged limitation. Persistent patients had a count of shared public clonotypes (roughly 2,500) that exceeded that of new patients (around 1,000).

The same specimen was also included in a second study, on T cells in Graves' hyperthyroidism and ophthalmopathy. This second study notes: During a first-round RT-PCR of the TCR CDR3, the HTBI primer set was used. In blood, most of the thyroid clonotypes expanded above 0.001 were also present.

The V call is TRBV4-1, the J call TRBJ1-5; D is uncertain. This receptor was identified in a woman aged 35 to 59 with Graves disease. Source: peripheral blood mononuclear cells (PBMCs), taken at new diagnosis, from a patient treated with antithyroid drugs. CDR3 DNA: TGCGCCAGCAGCCATAATCTTTGGAATAGCAATCAGCCCCAGCATTTT. Amino acid sequence: CASSHNLWNSNQPQHF.